This TCR beta chain is drawn from a study of T cell repertoires in cytomegalovirus infection (dated by TCRdb to the late 2010s). Background on the whole study: Donor HLA type was relevant to the analysis, because carriage of CMV infection together with the matching HLA type was indicated by public TCR beta signatures. Broad study findings and their caveats: The ex vivo response was dominated by HLA-C-restricted CMV-specific TCR beta clonotypes, and the single most frequent clonotype in two of eight donors was supplied by these HLA-C-restricted clonotypes. In both this cohort and an independent cohort of several hundred donors, the cumulative frequency of public TCR beta family members distinguished carriers of CMV infection plus the relevant HLA type.

Points on this clonotype: It lacks a known antigen. Per-base qualities were not stored, and no clone one base away is much larger.

Relative to germline, V is missing 3 bases and J is missing 7 bases, with 12 bases of the junction outside any gene match. The CDR3 covers 16 residues, taking in both the cysteine and the phenylalanine. The entry retains the CDR3 DNA only, 48 bases that are in frame from base 1. CDR1 and CDR2 were assigned from the germline V gene (reference sequence) as LNHDA and SQIVND. For sequencing, an Illumina HiSeq 1500 was employed. Through fastp at Q25 and MiXCR, TCRdb rebuilt clones from the public reads, retaining in-frame beta chains. A single entry per CDR3 protein holds the most common genes and DNA from its merged rows. This sample is represented by under 350,000 distinct CDR3 sequences; more than 8% of them were singletons. The ten largest clones take up about 4.5% of the sample.

The sequencing sample was made of PBMCs. The chain is assembled from TRBV19 and TRBJ1-5; 7 bases in the junction line up with TRBD1. This TCR was recovered from a human donor in good health (CMV status not recorded). Some clones in this sample may be carry-over from other donors' samples. The CDR3 sequence is CASSMLQGSPGQPQHF. The DNA sequence follows: TGTGCCAGTAGTATGTTACAGGGGAGTCCAGGGCAGCCCCAGCATTTT.